This passage covers 2 T cell receptor beta chains from one sample sequenced in a study of PD-1 blockade in mismatch repair-deficient tumors. Method: immunoSEQ multiplex PCR; TCRdb's copy keeps in-frame clones and lacks some. The table has some 14,000 clones, 84% seen once. Regarding time point: roughly ten-day in vitro stimulation with candidate neoantigen peptide 4. These receptors' targets are unknown. Source: cells cultured in vitro, taken from a patient treated with pembrolizumab. These receptors all come from an adult with mismatch repair-deficient cancer.

This chain uses TRBV6-5 with TRBJ1-6; 8 nucleotides match TRBD1. V dropped 6 bases and J dropped 5; count of bases not matched to a gene: 6. The CDR3 covers 15 residues. From germline, CDR1 is MNHEY and CDR2 SVGAGI. The CDR3 spells CASSQTGDDNSPLHF. CDR3 in DNA: TGTGCCAGCAGCCAGACAGGGGACGATAATTCACCCCTCCACTTT.

The gene calls are TRBV6-5 and TRBJ1-2, with D unclear. The CDR3 covers 13 residues. Germline V gene lookup returns CDR1 MNHEY and CDR2 SVGAGI. V was cut by 5 bases and J by 8 bases, with 15 bases left in between. For the CDR3, the DNA is TGTGCCAGCAGTAATCTCCTTCTGGGAGGCTACACCTTC. The encoded protein is CASSNLLLGGYTF.